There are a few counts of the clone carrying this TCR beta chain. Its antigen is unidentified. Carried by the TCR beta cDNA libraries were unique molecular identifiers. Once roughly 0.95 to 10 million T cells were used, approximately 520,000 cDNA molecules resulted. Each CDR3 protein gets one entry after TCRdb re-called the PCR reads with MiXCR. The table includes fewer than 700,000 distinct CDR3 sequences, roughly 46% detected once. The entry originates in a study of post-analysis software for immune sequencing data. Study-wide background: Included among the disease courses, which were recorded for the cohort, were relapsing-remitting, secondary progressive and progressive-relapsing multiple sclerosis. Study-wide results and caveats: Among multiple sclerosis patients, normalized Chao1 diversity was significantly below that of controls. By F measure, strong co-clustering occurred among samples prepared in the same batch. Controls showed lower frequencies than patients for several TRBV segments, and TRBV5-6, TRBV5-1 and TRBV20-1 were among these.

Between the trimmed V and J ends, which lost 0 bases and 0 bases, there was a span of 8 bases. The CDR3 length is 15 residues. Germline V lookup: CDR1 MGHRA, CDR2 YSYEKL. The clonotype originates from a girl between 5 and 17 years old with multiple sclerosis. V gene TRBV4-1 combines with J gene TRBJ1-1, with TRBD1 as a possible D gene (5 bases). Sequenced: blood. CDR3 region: CASSQEGLLNTEAFF. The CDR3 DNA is TGCGCCAGCAGCCAAGAGGGGCTCCTGAACACTGAAGCTTTCTTT.